A selection of T cell receptor beta chains follows, all from one sample in a study of OX40 agonist ivuxolimab in advanced cancers. The assay was immunoSEQ multiplex PCR, and TCRdb's table has in-frame clones only and misses some. The data show about 76,000 clones, with about 88% seen just once and approximately 12% held by the top ten. Sequenced here: CD4+ or CD8+ T cells sorted from blood, sampled in a trial of the OX40 agonist ivuxolimab. These receptors came from an adult with an advanced solid tumor such as melanoma, head and neck, liver or kidney cancer. The CDR3 runs from the conserved cysteine through the conserved F or W. Fields, in order: J gene, clone size, D gene, V gene, CDR3 DNA, CDR3 protein. The D gene is left open where the match is weak. Clone size appears in some rows only: once, few, many, or a class for an expanded clone.

J: TRBJ2-1
size: once
D: -
V: TRBV6-4
DNA: TGTGCCAGCAGTGACTCTCGCCGAGAAACCAATGAGCAGTTCTTC
CDR3: CASSDSRRETNEQFF

J: TRBJ2-6
size: -
D: -
V: TRBV11-3
DNA: TGTGCCAGCAGCTTAGATGGGGCCAACGTCCTGACTTTC
CDR3: CASSLDGANVLTF

J: TRBJ1-5
size: -
D: -
V: TRBV28
DNA: TGTGCCAGCAGACGCGGCGGACAGCCCCAGCATTTT
CDR3: CASRRGGQPQHF

J: TRBJ1-2
size: -
D: TRBD1
V: TRBV29-1
DNA: TGCAGCGTTGGTGATACAGGGGGTCACTATGGCTACACCTTC
CDR3: CSVGDTGGHYGYTF

J: TRBJ1-2
size: -
D: -
V: TRBV30
DNA: TGTGCCTGGAGTGTACATGCGGGGGCCAGGGGCTACACCTTC
CDR3: CAWSVHAGARGYTF

J: TRBJ2-6
size: -
D: -
V: TRBV28
DNA: TGTGCCAGCACCCCTCACTGGGGGTCCTCTGGGGCCAACGTCCTGACTTTC
CDR3: CASTPHWGSSGANVLTF

J: TRBJ2-1
size: -
D: TRBD1
V: TRBV7-2
DNA: TGTGCCAGCTCAGGACAGGGGTCCTACAATGAGCAGTTCTTC
CDR3: CASSGQGSYNEQFF

J: TRBJ1-6
size: -
D: -
V: TRBV21-1
DNA: TGTGCCAGCAGCGGCAGGGGGCGCGGAAATTCACCCCTCCACTTT
CDR3: CASSGRGRGNSPLHF

J: TRBJ2-3
size: -
D: -
V: TRBV30
DNA: TGTGCCTGGAGTTCCCAGGGGACTAGCACAGATACGCAGTATTTT
CDR3: CAWSSQGTSTDTQYF

J: TRBJ1-1
size: once
D: -
V: TRBV19
DNA: TGTGCCAGTAGTATTGGGGGGCTGGGTGAAGCTTTCTTT
CDR3: CASSIGGLGEAFF

J: TRBJ2-5
size: -
D: TRBD1
V: TRBV27
DNA: TGTGCCAGCAGTCCAAGACAGGGAGAGACCCAGTACTTC
CDR3: CASSPRQGETQYF

J: TRBJ1-2
size: -
D: TRBD1
V: TRBV30
DNA: TGTGCCTGGAGTGGGGGCGGGGGGCGGACAGGGGAGTACTATGGCTACACCTTC
CDR3: CAWSGGGGRTGEYYGYTF

J: TRBJ1-1
size: -
D: -
V: TRBV6-5
DNA: TGTGCCAGCAGTTATACGGGACATTTGAACACTGAAGCTTTCTTT
CDR3: CASSYTGHLNTEAFF

J: TRBJ2-2
size: -
D: -
V: TRBV7-9
DNA: TGTGCCAGCAGCTTACTAGTAGGGGAGCTGTTTTTT
CDR3: CASSLLVGELFF

J: TRBJ2-7
size: -
D: TRBD2
V: TRBV27
DNA: TGTGCCAGCTCCGGACTAGCGAGCTCCTACGAGCAGTACTTC
CDR3: CASSGLASSYEQYF

J: TRBJ2-3
size: -
D: -
V: TRBV6-1
DNA: TGTGCCAGCAGGGAAGGAAATACGCAGTATTTT
CDR3: CASREGNTQYF

J: TRBJ1-2
size: -
D: TRBD1
V: TRBV28
DNA: TGTGCCAGCAGTTTAGGACAGGGGAGGATCTATGGCTACACCTTC
CDR3: CASSLGQGRIYGYTF

J: TRBJ1-3
size: -
D: -
V: TRBV7-2
DNA: TGTGCCAGCAGCCAAGGACCGAGCTCTGGAAACACCATATATTTT
CDR3: CASSQGPSSGNTIYF

J: TRBJ1-1
size: once
D: -
V: TRBV9
DNA: TGTGCCAGCAGCCAGGAGGGGGTCACTGAAGCTTTCTTT
CDR3: CASSQEGVTEAFF

J: TRBJ2-7
size: -
D: -
V: TRBV11-2
DNA: TGTGCCAGCAGCTTAGATTTAATAGGAGGGACCCTCTCCTACGAGCAGTACTTC
CDR3: CASSLDLIGGTLSYEQYF